This TCR beta chain was captured in a study of shared clonotypes between healthy human individuals. Findings and limits, study-wide: Having only a few donors restricted how much genetic and exposure-history diversity was captured.

The CDR3 loop spans 16 amino acids. V dropped 5 bases and J dropped 5; count of bases not matched to a gene: 6. The germline V gene has CDR1 ENHRY and CDR2 SYGVKD. Of note for this clone: Its antigen is currently unknown.

Sequencing was at deep level. For unsorted PBMC, about 290 ng DNA per replicate equaled tens of thousands of T cell genomes. Generated by immunoSEQ multiplex PCR, the TCRdb table keeps only in-frame clones and is missing some. Of roughly 500,000 clones listed, roughly 83% are singletons. Sequencing used PBMCs. The clonotype comes from a woman between 40 and 50 years old in good health. Some clones in this sample may be carry-over from other donors' samples. The chain combines TRBV10-3 with TRBJ2-1, with 13 bases identical to TRBD2. CDR3 loop: CAISLLAGGPNNEQFF. The CDR3 nucleotides read TGTGCCATCAGTCTACTAGCGGGAGGGCCTAACAATGAGCAGTTCTTC.